Below, one TCR beta chain is given with its context. What it binds is not known. This entry belongs to a study of T-cell memory formation after mild COVID-19. Overall study context: Clusters were largely donor specific. Overall study findings and caveats: Clones that contracted clustered mainly in CM and EM if CD4+ and in EMRA if CD8+. Clones that contracted from day 15 to 85 had balanced CD4/CD8; later expanders were CD4+ biased.

One entry per CDR3 protein, called by TCRdb with MiXCR from the 5' RACE reads. The data show about 430,000 distinct CDR3 sequences, under 20% seen once. Trimming pared 4 bases from V and 2 bases from J, leaving 15 bases between. The CDR3 length is 15 residues. Germline CDR1 and CDR2: SQVTM and ANQGSEA. The material sequenced was PBMCs or a T cell subset sorted from them (not recorded which). The clonotype originates from a man aged 18 to 29 who had mild COVID-19 (a few samples of this study predate the infection). Cell type and time point are not known. The chain recombines TRBV29-1 with TRBJ2-1; possible D gene TRBD2, 6 bases. The CDR3 nucleotides read TGCAGCGTTGGAACAGCGGGTCGGGCCTACAATGAGCAGTTCTTC. It codes for CSVGTAGRAYNEQFF.